The source of this T cell receptor (beta chain) is a study of neurological immune-mediated disorders. As healthy controls, volunteers from a blood bank in Maryland, USA, were used. Where libraries were unsorted, they were derived from 2 million PBMCs stored at -80 degrees C. Germline CDR1 and CDR2: DFQATT and SNEGSKA (reference sequence). The CDR3 contains 12 residues. Trimming left V 3 bases short and J 4 bases short, with 9 bases between. The output of every sequencing run, over 170 million TCR-beta sequences, came from 15-18 subjects. A single record per CDR3 protein comes from TCRdb applying MiXCR to the 5' RACE reads. The table includes 75,000 to 95,000 distinct CDR3 sequences, 15% to 20% detected once.

The gene calls are TRBV20-1 and TRBJ1-1; no firm D call. The clonotype comes from a woman aged 40 to 50 in good health. The sequencing input was PBMCs. DNA for the CDR3: TGCAGTGCTAGTCCTTTGGTCACTGAAGCTTTCTTT. Translated: CSASPLVTEAFF.